Detailed here is one TCR beta chain. Deep was the level at which the assay was run. Repertoires were generated with immunoSEQ multiplex PCR, while TCRdb's copy carries only in-frame clones and drops some. The sample has 300,000 to 350,000 clones; 70% to 75% are singletons. This CDR3 has 14 residues. V shed 6 bases and J shed 2 bases, with 12 bases lying between them. CDR1 is WSHSY and CDR2 is SAAADI in the germline V gene. This entry is derived from a study of shared clonotypes between healthy human individuals. Study-wide context: CD4 naive cells filled three plates per donor, CD4 memory three, CD8 naive two and CD8 memory one.

The chain uses TRBV10-2 and TRBJ2-3; no clear D gene. Sequencing used memory CD4+ T cells sorted from blood. Subset meaning: CD45RA-negative fraction. The TCR sequence derives from a man under 40 in good health. In DNA, the CDR3 is TGCGCCAGCAGACTCCCCCAGGCCACAGATACGCAGTATTTT. Protein product: CASRLPQATDTQYF.